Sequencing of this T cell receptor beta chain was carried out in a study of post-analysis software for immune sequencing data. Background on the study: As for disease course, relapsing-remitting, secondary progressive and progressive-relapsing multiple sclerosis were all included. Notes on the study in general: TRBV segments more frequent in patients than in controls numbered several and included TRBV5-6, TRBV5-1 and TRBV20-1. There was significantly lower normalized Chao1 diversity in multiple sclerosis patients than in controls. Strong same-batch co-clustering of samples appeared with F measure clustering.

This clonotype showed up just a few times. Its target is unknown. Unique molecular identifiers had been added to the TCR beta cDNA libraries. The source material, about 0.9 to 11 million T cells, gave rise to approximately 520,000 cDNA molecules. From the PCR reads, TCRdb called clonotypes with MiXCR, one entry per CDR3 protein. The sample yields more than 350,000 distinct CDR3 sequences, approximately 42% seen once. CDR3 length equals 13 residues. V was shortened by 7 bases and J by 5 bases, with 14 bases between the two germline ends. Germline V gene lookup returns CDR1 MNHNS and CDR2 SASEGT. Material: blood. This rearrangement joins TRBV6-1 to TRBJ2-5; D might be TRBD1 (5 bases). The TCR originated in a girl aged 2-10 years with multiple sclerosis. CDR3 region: CASTKGLGETQYF. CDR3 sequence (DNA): TGTGCCAGCACTAAGGGGTTGGGGGAGACCCAGTACTTC.